The 10 T cell receptor beta chains listed next were all sequenced from one sample in a study of T cell responses to AZD1222 COVID-19 vaccine. Sequencing was performed with immunoSEQ multiplex PCR; in TCRdb, only in-frame clones are kept and a portion is missing. Counted here are 70,000 to 95,000 clones, more than 70% occurring once; the ten biggest clones make up 20% to 25%. The specimen was peripheral blood, collected on day 0 of AZD1222 vaccination. These receptors were obtained from an adult in good health.

V and J are TRBV2 and TRBJ1-2; 11 nucleotides agree with TRBD1. The trim removed 6 bases at V and 7 bases at J, leaving 1 base unmatched. Germline CDR1 and CDR2: SNHLY and FYNNEI. This CDR3 is built from 12 residues. CDR3 in DNA: TGTGCCAGCAGGGACAGGGGGCTTGGCTACACCTTC. Encoded protein: CASRDRGLGYTF.

CDR3: CASSPQGAGLYNEQFF. In DNA, the CDR3 is TGTGCCAGCTCACCACAGGGGGCGGGCTTATACAATGAGCAGTTCTTC. This sequence joins TRBV18 and TRBJ2-1, with 7 bases that match TRBD1. The germline CDR1 and CDR2 sequences are KGHSH and LQKENI. The junction had 7 bases not matched to a gene; V was cut back by 1 base and J by 4 bases. The length of the CDR3 is 16 residues.

A single count supports this clone. This chain links TRBV28 with TRBJ1-5; D is perhaps TRBD1 (5 bases). Looked up from germline, CDR1 is MDHEN and CDR2 is SYDVKM. Trimming left V 10 bases short and J 5 bases short, with 15 bases between. CDR3 size: 13 residues. This chain's CDR3 is CATSGGDYQPQHF. The CDR3 coding sequence is TGTGCCACCTCGGGGGGAGATTATCAGCCCCAGCATTTT.

V gene TRBV10-2 combines with J gene TRBJ2-5; tentatively, D is TRBD1 or TRBD2 (7 bases each). Germline lookup yields CDR1 WSHSY and CDR2 SAAADI. Between the trimmed V and J ends, which lost 6 bases and 4 bases, there was a span of 12 bases. The CDR3 spans 13 residues. CDR3 DNA sequence: TGCGCCAGCAGGCAGGGGGAGGGAGAGACCCAGTACTTC. Translating gives CASRQGEGETQYF.

The genes are TRBV5-1 and TRBJ2-5; 9 bases are a match to TRBD1. The V gene's germline CDR1 is SGHRS and CDR2 YFSETQ. This CDR3 comprises 16 residues. J was trimmed by 2 bases and V by 4 bases; bases with no gene match: 9. The CDR3 sequence: CASSPEPGTGQETQYF. CDR3 sequence (DNA): TGCGCCAGCAGCCCCGAGCCCGGGACAGGGCAAGAGACCCAGTACTTC.

J is TRBJ2-2 and V is TRBV18, with 15 bases lining up with TRBD2. The germline CDR1 and CDR2 sequences are KGHSH and LQKENI. The V gene end was trimmed by 3 bases and the J gene end by 6 bases; junction bases not matched to a gene: 20. The CDR3 is 22 amino acids. The CDR3 sequence is CASSPLRDRTSGRVTDAGELFF. In DNA, the CDR3 is TGTGCCAGCTCACCTCTCCGGGACAGGACTAGCGGGAGGGTCACGGACGCCGGGGAGCTGTTTTTT.

The gene calls are TRBV7-2 and TRBJ2-7; 8 nucleotides agree with TRBD2. This CDR3 spans 13 amino acids. The junction had 3 bases not matched to a gene; V was cut back by 2 bases and J by 6 bases. Germline V CDR1 and CDR2: SGHTA, FQGNSA. The CDR3 reads CASSLQREFEQYF. The CDR3 region has the DNA TGTGCCAGCAGCTTACAGCGGGAGTTCGAGCAGTACTTC.

This chain joins TRBV4-1 and TRBJ1-2; TRBD1 aligns across 9 bases. Germline CDR1 MGHRA, CDR2 YSYEKL. After removal of 2 bases from V and 6 bases from J, the junction contained 10 bases not matched to a gene. This CDR3 is 16 amino acids long. CDR3 region: CASSQPGTGSLNGYTF. The DNA of the CDR3 is TGCGCCAGCAGCCAACCTGGGACAGGGTCTTTGAATGGCTACACCTTC.

J is TRBJ1-6 and V is TRBV6-5; D is unclear. The CDR3 runs to 15 residues. The ends were cut back, 0 bases at V and 6 bases at J, with 9 bases in the middle. Germline values: CDR1 MNHEY, CDR2 SVGAGI. The CDR3 DNA follows: TGTGCCAGCAGTTACTCGCCAGAACCTAATTCACCCCTCCACTTT. Protein sequence: CASSYSPEPNSPLHF.

V is TRBV6-5 and J is TRBJ1-2, with a tentative D call TRBD1 (5 bases). CDR3 size: 15 residues. CDR1 is MNHEY, CDR2 SVGAGI, per germline. Between the trimmed V and J ends, which lost 2 bases and 8 bases, there was a span of 18 bases. CDR3 sequence: CASSYRGGNLEGYTF. Written as DNA, the CDR3 is TGTGCCAGCAGTTACAGGGGCGGTAACTTAGAGGGCTACACCTTC.